What follows describes a single T cell receptor beta chain. The CDR3 contains 17 residues. Trimming at V came to 1 base and at J to 5 bases, leaving 10 bases not matched to a gene. Germline V lookup: CDR1 LGHNA, CDR2 YSLEER. The sample originates from a study of read filtering for tumor transcriptome and immune sequencing. Turning to the study itself: R-ISS stage counts were eight or nine for I, about 15 for II, more than 5 for III. Per sample, TCR-region reads ranged about 4.05 to 10.27 million by IR-seq, roughly 80 to 1273 by RNA-seq.

Molecular barcoded adaptors covering alpha/delta and beta/gamma chains were used on 400 to 450 ng RNA. TCRdb reprocessed the reads with MiXCR, giving one entry per CDR3 protein. The sample has tens of thousands of distinct CDR3 sequences, approximately 12% seen once. This clonotype was obtained from a donor at least 40 years old with multiple myeloma. The sample was a population of CD138-negative cells sorted from bone marrow. The chain links TRBV4-3 to TRBJ2-5; TRBD1 matches at 10 bases. The CDR3 here is CASSQAPGQGFGETQYF. The DNA for the CDR3 is TGCGCCAGCAGCCAAGCCCCGGGACAGGGGTTTGGGGAGACCCAGTACTTC.